This entry lists 5 T cell receptor beta chains sequenced from one sample in a study of graft-versus-host responses after intestinal transplantation. Graft tissue processing released intraepithelial and lamina propria lymphocytes. Clones were read by immunoSEQ multiplex PCR, and TCRdb kept only the in-frame ones, dropping some. The repertoire holds about 37,000 clones, with roughly nine tenths as singletons. Sequenced material: ileum tissue, taken about 28 weeks after intestinal transplant. The receptors come from a human patient who received an intestinal transplant, so some T cells may come from the graft donor.

The chain links TRBV6-6 to TRBJ1-1; maybe TRBD1 (6 bases). The germline V gene encodes CDR1 MNHNY and CDR2 SVGAGI (reference sequence). The CDR3 length is 15 residues. V lost 6 bases to trimming and J lost 5 bases, with 19 bases between them. The CDR3 DNA follows: TGTGCCAGCAGGTTTGGGGGCACCCTGAGGACTGAAGCTTTCTTT. Its translation: CASRFGGTLRTEAFF.

The chain employs TRBV5-1 and TRBJ2-3, with D perhaps matching TRBD1 (6 bases). CDR3 length: 17 amino acids. Germline CDR1 SGHRS, CDR2 YFSETQ. The germline V and J ends were trimmed by 1 base and 1 base, with 16 bases remaining between them. CDR3 protein: CASSLTTGTIGTDTQYF. DNA of the CDR3: TGCGCCAGCAGCTTGACCACAGGGACCATCGGCACAGATACGCAGTATTTT.

The rearrangement uses TRBV7-2 and TRBJ2-1, with 7 bases lining up with TRBD2. Germline V gene lookup returns CDR1 SGHTA and CDR2 FQGNSA. The trim removed 5 bases at V and 10 bases at J, leaving 11 bases unmatched. This CDR3 has 14 amino acids. This chain's CDR3 is CASSLRTRGSEQFF. In DNA, the CDR3 is TGTGCCAGCAGCCTCAGGACTAGGGGAAGCGAGCAGTTCTTC.

This chain connects TRBV6-4 to TRBJ2-2; TRBD1 aligns across 7 bases. The CDR3 sequence is 14 residues long. Trimming took 6 bases from V and 4 from J; bases not matched to a gene: 5. The germline V gene encodes CDR1 MRHNA and CDR2 SNTAGT. The CDR3 DNA is TGTGCCAGCAGACGGACAGGAGCCACCGGGGAGCTGTTTTTT. Protein: CASRRTGATGELFF.

The CDR3 nucleotides are TGTGCCAGCAGCTTCGGGGGGAGGAATTCACCCCTCCACTTT. Its translation: CASSFGGRNSPLHF. The chain is built from TRBV7-2 and TRBJ1-6, with TRBD1 as a possible D gene (5 bases). This CDR3 is 14 amino acids long. The V and J ends lost 3 bases and 7 bases respectively, with 10 bases between them. The V gene's germline CDR1 is SGHTA and CDR2 FQGNSA.